The source of this TCR beta chain is a study of blood T cell repertoires in COVID-19. The V and J ends lost 2 bases and 3 bases, in that order; junction bases with no gene match: 7. Germline lookup yields CDR1 GTSNPN and CDR2 SVGIG (reference sequence). This CDR3 spans 14 amino acids. Clones were sequenced by immunoSEQ multiplex PCR, and TCRdb holds only the in-frame ones, with some missing. The sample includes approximately 240,000 clones, about 90% seen only once; the top ten take about 12%. The gene calls are TRBV30 and TRBJ2-7; 7 positions match TRBD1. The specimen was peripheral blood. The sequence derives from a woman in her late teens or twenties who had recovered from COVID-19. CDR3 sequence: CAWSHRDRGYEQYF. The CDR3 DNA reads as TGTGCCTGGAGTCACCGGGACAGAGGCTACGAGCAGTACTTC.